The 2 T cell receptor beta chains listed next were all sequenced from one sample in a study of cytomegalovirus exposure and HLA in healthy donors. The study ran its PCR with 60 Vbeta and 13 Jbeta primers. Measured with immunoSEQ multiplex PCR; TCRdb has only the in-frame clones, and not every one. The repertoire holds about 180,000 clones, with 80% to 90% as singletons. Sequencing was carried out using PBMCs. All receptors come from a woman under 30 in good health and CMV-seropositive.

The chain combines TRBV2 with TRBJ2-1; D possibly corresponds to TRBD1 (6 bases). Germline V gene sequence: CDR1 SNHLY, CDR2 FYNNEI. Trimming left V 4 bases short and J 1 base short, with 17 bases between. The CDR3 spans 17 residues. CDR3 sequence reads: CASSVLSRDNSYNEQFF. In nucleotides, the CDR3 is TGTGCCAGCAGTGTACTTTCACGGGACAATTCCTACAATGAGCAGTTCTTC.

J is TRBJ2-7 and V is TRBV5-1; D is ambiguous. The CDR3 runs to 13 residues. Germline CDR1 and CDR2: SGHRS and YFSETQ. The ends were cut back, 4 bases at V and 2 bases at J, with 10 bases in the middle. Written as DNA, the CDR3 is TGCGCCAGCAGCCCCAATCCCACCTACGAGCAGTACTTC. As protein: CASSPNPTYEQYF.